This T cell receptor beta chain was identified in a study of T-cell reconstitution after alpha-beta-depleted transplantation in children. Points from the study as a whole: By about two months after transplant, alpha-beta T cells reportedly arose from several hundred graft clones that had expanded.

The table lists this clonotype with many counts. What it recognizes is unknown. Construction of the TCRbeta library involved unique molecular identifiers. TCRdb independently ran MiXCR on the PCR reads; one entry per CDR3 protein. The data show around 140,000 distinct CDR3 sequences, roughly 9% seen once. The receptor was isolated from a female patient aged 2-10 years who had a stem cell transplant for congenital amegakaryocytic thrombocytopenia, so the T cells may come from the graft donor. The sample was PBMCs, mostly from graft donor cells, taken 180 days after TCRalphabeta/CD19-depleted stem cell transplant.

CDR3 bases: TGTGCCAGCAGCTTCCCCGGAATTAGCACAGATACGCAGTATTTT. Its translation is CASSFPGISTDTQYF. The chain carries TRBV5-6 and TRBJ2-3; no clear D gene. Trimming cost V 2 bases and J 0 bases, with 10 bases left between them. CDR1 is SGHDT, CDR2 YYEEEE, per germline. CDR3 length equals 15 residues. Combining the CDR3 with reference TRBV5-6 and TRBJ2-3 gives the whole variable domain DAGVTQSPTHLIKTRGQQVTLRCSPKSGHDTVSWYQQALGQGPQFIFQYYEEEERQRGNFPDRFSGHQFPNYSSELNVNALLLGDSALYLCASSFPGISTDTQYFGPGTRLTVL.